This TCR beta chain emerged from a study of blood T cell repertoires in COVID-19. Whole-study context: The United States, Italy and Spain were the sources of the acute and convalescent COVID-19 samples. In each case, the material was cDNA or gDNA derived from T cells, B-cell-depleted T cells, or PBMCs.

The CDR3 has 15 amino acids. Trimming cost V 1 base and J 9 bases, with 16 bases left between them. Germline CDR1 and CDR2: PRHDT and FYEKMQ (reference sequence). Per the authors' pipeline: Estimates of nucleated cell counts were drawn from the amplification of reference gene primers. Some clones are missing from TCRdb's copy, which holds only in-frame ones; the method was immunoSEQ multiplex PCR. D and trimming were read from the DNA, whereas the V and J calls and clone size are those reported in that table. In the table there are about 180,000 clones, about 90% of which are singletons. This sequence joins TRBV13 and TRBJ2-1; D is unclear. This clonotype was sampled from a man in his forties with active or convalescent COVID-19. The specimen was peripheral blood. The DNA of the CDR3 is TGTGCCAGCAGCTTAGCCGGGTCGAATTATCTTGAGCAGTTCTTC. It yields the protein CASSLAGSNYLEQFF.